The 23 T cell receptor beta chains reported below all come from one sample, sequenced in a study of shared clonotypes between healthy human individuals. The repertoire was sequenced with immunoSEQ multiplex PCR; TCRdb's copy has only in-frame clones and lacks some. The data contain about 2 million clones, roughly 94% of them singletons. CD45RO-negative CD8 cells positively selected for CCR7 made up the naive population, which excluded terminally differentiated effector memory CD45RA+ cells. Sequenced sample: naive CD8+ T cells sorted from blood. The receptors were sampled from a young man in good health.

The J gene is TRBJ2-7, the V gene TRBV9, with D perhaps matching TRBD2 (5 bases). Trimming left V 7 bases short and J 0 bases short, with 14 bases between. CDR1 is SGDLS and CDR2 is YYNGEE in the germline V gene. This CDR3 region has 14 residues. Here the CDR3 reads CASAAGIGSYEQYF. CDR3 sequence (DNA): TGTGCCAGCGCGGCGGGCATTGGCTCCTACGAGCAGTACTTC.

This chain uses TRBV11-2 with TRBJ1-2; 11 nucleotides match TRBD1. The CDR3 has 14 residues. Germline-derived CDR1 and CDR2 are SGHAT and FQNNGV. J lost 6 bases, V lost 3 bases, and 3 bases had no gene match. The CDR3 region has the DNA TGTGCCAGCAGCTTCGGACAGGGGGCAGATGGCTACACCTTC. Protein sequence: CASSFGQGADGYTF. Complete variable domain (other parts from reference TRBV11-2 and TRBJ1-2): EAGVAQSPRYKIIEKRQSVAFWCNPISGHATLYWYQQILGQGPKLLIQFQNNGVVDDSQLPKDRFSAERLKGVDSTLKIQPAKLEDSAVYLCASSFGQGADGYTFGSGTRLTVV.

This rearrangement joins TRBV6-1 to TRBJ1-1; a possible D gene is TRBD1 (5 bases). The germline V and J ends were trimmed by 4 bases and 4 bases, with 13 bases remaining between them. CDR1 and CDR2 (germline): MNHNS, SASEGT. CDR3 length: 14 residues. CDR3 region: CASSVGVGGTEAFF. CDR3 nucleotides: TGTGCCAGCAGTGTAGGGGTCGGGGGCACTGAAGCTTTCTTT.

This clone came up a few times. The chain couples TRBV7-9 to TRBJ2-7; D gene unclear. CDR1 is SEHNR, CDR2 FQNEAQ, per germline (reference sequence). The ends were cut back, 2 bases at V and 6 bases at J, with 11 bases in the middle. The CDR3 is made up of 13 amino acids. This CDR3 is CASSLSLGFEQYF. CDR3 nucleotides: TGTGCCAGCAGCTTATCGCTGGGATTCGAGCAGTACTTC.

This chain connects TRBV7-2 to TRBJ2-5; D might be TRBD2 (5 bases). With 1 base removed from V and 2 bases from J, the gap between germline ends came to 11 bases. CDR1 and CDR2 (germline): SGHTA, FQGNSA. The CDR3 has 15 residues. The CDR3 here is CASSLVRADQETQYF. The CDR3 DNA sequence: TGTGCCAGCAGCTTAGTGCGGGCTGATCAAGAGACCCAGTACTTC.

The gene calls are TRBV27 and TRBJ2-1; TRBD2 might be the D (5 bases). The germline V gene encodes CDR1 MNHEY and CDR2 SMNVEV (reference sequence). This CDR3 spans 16 amino acids. Trimming removed 7 bases from V and 0 bases from J, with 16 bases in between. The CDR3 DNA sequence: TGTGCCAGCACACCAGTCGAGGGTAGCTCCTACAATGAGCAGTTCTTC. Its protein product is CASTPVEGSSYNEQFF.

The V gene is TRBV13, the J gene TRBJ1-3; D perhaps matches TRBD1 (5 bases). Germline V gene lookup returns CDR1 PRHDT and CDR2 FYEKMQ (reference sequence). Between the trimmed V and J ends, which lost 8 bases and 2 bases, there was a span of 10 bases. The CDR3 runs 13 residues. The CDR3 sequence is CASEGQAGNTIYF. Here the CDR3 DNA reads TGTGCCAGCGAGGGGCAGGCTGGAAACACCATATATTTT. Drawing the rest from reference TRBV13 and TRBJ1-3, the complete variable domain is AAGVIQSPRHLIKEKRETATLKCYPIPRHDTVYWYQQGPGQDPQFLISFYEKMQSDKGSIPDRFSAQQFSDYHSELNMSSLELGDSALYFCASEGQAGNTIYFGEGSWLTVV.

About this clone itself: The same CDR3 can be traced to other DNA sequences in this sample. This chain joins TRBV4-1 and TRBJ2-7, with a tentative D call TRBD1 (5 bases). Germline CDR1 MGHRA, CDR2 YSYEKL. V lost 1 base to trimming and J lost 3 bases, with 10 bases between them. There are 14 residues in the CDR3. The CDR3: CASSQADRGYEQYF. The CDR3 DNA follows: TGCGCCAGCAGCCAAGCTGACAGAGGCTACGAGCAGTACTTC.

This clone was recorded a few times. Other DNA variants within this sample encode the same CDR3. J is TRBJ2-5 and V is TRBV30; D tentatively reads TRBD1 or TRBD2 (5 bases each). Germline-derived CDR1 and CDR2 are GTSNPN and SVGIG (reference sequence). Trimming shortened V by 0 bases and J by 5 bases, and 10 bases separated the two germline ends. This CDR3 comprises 13 residues. This CDR3 is CAWSVGGWETQYF. DNA of the CDR3: TGTGCCTGGAGTGTTGGGGGTTGGGAGACCCAGTACTTC.

This chain links TRBV5-6 with TRBJ1-2, with 12 bases fitting TRBD1. The germline CDR1 and CDR2 sequences are SGHDT and YYEEEE. This CDR3 region has 16 residues. The J segment lost 5 bases and the V segment lost 4 bases, leaving 9 bases of the junction unmatched. The CDR3 reads CASSHGTGGSYYGYTF. The CDR3 nucleotides are TGTGCCAGCAGCCACGGGACAGGGGGCTCTTATTATGGCTACACCTTC.

This chain joins TRBV5-1 and TRBJ1-2; 10 nucleotides align to TRBD1. The CDR3 consists of 13 residues. The V and J ends lost 1 base and 13 bases, in that order; junction bases with no gene match: 7. The V gene's germline CDR1 is SGHRS and CDR2 YFSETQ. The CDR3 region is CASSLSGQGLCTF. In DNA, the CDR3 is TGCGCCAGCAGCTTGTCGGGACAGGGGTTGTGCACCTTC.

The chain has TRBV19 and TRBJ2-2; 9 bases line up with TRBD1. CDR3 length: 15 amino acids. V shed 7 bases, J shed 6 bases, and the junction held 9 bases outside the gene matches. Germline V gene data show CDR1 as LNHDA and CDR2 as SQIVND (reference sequence). Written as DNA, the CDR3 is TGTGCCAGTACCCCGGATAGGACAGGGGCCGGGGAGCTGTTTTTT. It is translated as CASTPDRTGAGELFF.

The CDR3 spells CASSVTGTGGYTEAFF. CDR3 sequence (DNA): TGTGCCAGCAGCGTAACCGGGACAGGGGGATACACTGAAGCTTTCTTT. The chain recombines TRBV11-2 with TRBJ1-1, with TRBD1 identical over 11 bases. Germline values: CDR1 SGHAT, CDR2 FQNNGV. The length of the CDR3 is 16 residues. V shed 5 bases, J shed 3 bases, and the junction held 8 bases outside the gene matches.

A single count supports this clone. The chain links TRBV6-5 to TRBJ1-5; possibly TRBD1 for D (6 bases). The V end lost 4 bases, the J end lost 0 bases, and 7 bases lay between the germline ends. The CDR3 loop spans 14 amino acids. Per germline, CDR1 MNHEY and CDR2 SVGAGI. CDR3 amino acids: CASSLGHSNQPQHF. The CDR3 DNA reads as TGTGCCAGCAGTTTGGGACATAGCAATCAGCCCCAGCATTTT.

In this sample, this clone turned up once. This rearrangement joins TRBV9 to TRBJ2-1; D not certain. CDR1 and CDR2 (germline): SGDLS, YYNGEE. The germline V and J ends were trimmed by 4 bases and 4 bases, with 15 bases remaining between them. This CDR3 spans 15 amino acids. As DNA, the CDR3 is TGTGCCAGCAGCCCCCTGGGCGCGGCGTACAATGAGCAGTTCTTC. Residues: CASSPLGAAYNEQFF.

This chain joins TRBV4-1 and TRBJ1-2; TRBD1 is a possible D gene (6 bases). CDR3 length equals 14 residues. The ends were cut back, 0 bases at V and 7 bases at J, with 12 bases in the middle. The germline gives CDR1 MGHRA, CDR2 YSYEKL. The CDR3 DNA reads TGCGCCAGCAGCCAAGATCCGGAGGGGGGTGGCTACACCTTC. Translation gives CASSQDPEGGGYTF.

The chain uses TRBV5-3 and TRBJ2-7; possibly TRBD2 for D (5 bases). TRBV5-3 is filed as an ORF, its function uncertain. Trimming took off 0 bases at V and 2 bases at J, with 15 bases between the two ends. The CDR3 loop spans 16 amino acids. CDR3 nucleotides: TGTGCCAGAAGCTTGGCGGGATGGCAGATAACCTACGAGCAGTACTTC. It codes for CARSLAGWQITYEQYF.

This CDR3 is CASSYTDSEQYF. CDR3 DNA sequence: TGTGCCAGCAGTTATACTGATAGCGAGCAGTACTTC. The chain joins TRBV27 to TRBJ2-7; no definite D call. CDR1 is MNHEY and CDR2 is SMNVEV in the germline V gene (reference sequence). Trimming stripped 4 bases from V and 6 bases from J, with 10 bases between. The CDR3 runs to 12 residues.

Notes on this clone: Other DNA sequences in this sample translate to the same CDR3. The chain employs TRBV19 and TRBJ2-7, with a weak D call TRBD2 (6 bases). Trimming took off 3 bases at V and 4 bases at J, with 10 bases between the two ends. In germline, CDR1 is LNHDA, CDR2 SQIVND (reference sequence). This CDR3 has 13 amino acids. Here the CDR3 reads CASSMGLAYEQYF. The DNA of the CDR3 is TGTGCCAGTAGTATGGGCCTAGCGTACGAGCAGTACTTC.

The chain employs TRBV7-9 and TRBJ2-7; 8 bases are a match to TRBD2. Germline CDR1 and CDR2: SEHNR and FQNEAQ (reference sequence). Germline trimming cut 5 bases from V and 7 bases from J; bases unmatched to any gene: 7. This CDR3 spans 13 amino acids. The CDR3 region is CASSPPGGLEQYF. The CDR3 DNA follows: TGTGCCAGCAGCCCACCGGGGGGGCTAGAGCAGTACTTC.

This clone was seen only once. The V and J genes are TRBV5-6 and TRBJ2-5; no clear D. Trimming cost V 0 bases and J 2 bases, with 11 bases left between them. The V gene's germline CDR1 is SGHDT and CDR2 YYEEEE. The CDR3 consists of 15 residues. The CDR3 DNA is TGTGCCAGCAGCTTGGGGGTCACAGATCAAGAGACCCAGTACTTC. The encoded protein is CASSLGVTDQETQYF.

This rearrangement joins TRBV13 to TRBJ2-1; 11 bases align to TRBD2. V gave up 0 bases and J gave up 2 bases; unmatched junction bases: 3. The CDR3 is 17 amino acids. Germline loops: CDR1 PRHDT, CDR2 FYEKMQ (reference sequence). Here the CDR3 reads CASSLGLAGVAYNEQFF. In DNA form, the CDR3 reads TGTGCCAGCAGCTTAGGACTAGCGGGAGTGGCCTACAATGAGCAGTTCTTC.

The chain combines TRBV7-9 with TRBJ2-3, with TRBD2 matching over 13 bases. The CDR3 consists of 15 residues. Germline V gives CDR1 SEHNR, CDR2 FQNEAQ (reference sequence). V shed 4 bases, J shed 4 bases, and the junction held 2 bases outside the gene matches. Here the CDR3 DNA reads TGTGCCAGCAGCTATACTAGCGGGGGGGCAGATACGCAGTATTTT. Amino acids: CASSYTSGGADTQYF.